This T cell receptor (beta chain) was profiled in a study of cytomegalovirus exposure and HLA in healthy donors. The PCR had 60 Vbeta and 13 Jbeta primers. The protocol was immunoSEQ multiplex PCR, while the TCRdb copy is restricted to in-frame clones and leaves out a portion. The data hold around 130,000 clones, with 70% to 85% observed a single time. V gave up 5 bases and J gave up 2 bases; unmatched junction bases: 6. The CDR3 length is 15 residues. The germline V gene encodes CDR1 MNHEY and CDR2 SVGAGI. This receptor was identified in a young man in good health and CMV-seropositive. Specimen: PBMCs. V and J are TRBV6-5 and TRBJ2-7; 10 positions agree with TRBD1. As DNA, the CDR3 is TGTGCCAGCAGTATTGACAGGGGGCTCGCCTACGAGCAGTACTTC. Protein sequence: CASSIDRGLAYEQYF.